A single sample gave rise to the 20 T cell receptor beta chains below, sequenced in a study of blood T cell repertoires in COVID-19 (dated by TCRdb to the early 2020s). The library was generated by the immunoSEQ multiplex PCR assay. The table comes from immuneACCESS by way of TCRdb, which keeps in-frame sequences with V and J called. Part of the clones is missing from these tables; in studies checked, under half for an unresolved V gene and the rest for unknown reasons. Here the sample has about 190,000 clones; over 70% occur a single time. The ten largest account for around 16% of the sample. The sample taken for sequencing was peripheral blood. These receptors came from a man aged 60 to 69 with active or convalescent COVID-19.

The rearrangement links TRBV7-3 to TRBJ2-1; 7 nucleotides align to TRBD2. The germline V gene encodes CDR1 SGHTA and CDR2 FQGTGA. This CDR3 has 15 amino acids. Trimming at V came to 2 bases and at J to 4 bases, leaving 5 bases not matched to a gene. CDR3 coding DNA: TGTGCCAGCAGCTTAGCCGGGGGGAGGTACAATGAGCAGTTCTTC. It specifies CASSLAGGRYNEQFF.

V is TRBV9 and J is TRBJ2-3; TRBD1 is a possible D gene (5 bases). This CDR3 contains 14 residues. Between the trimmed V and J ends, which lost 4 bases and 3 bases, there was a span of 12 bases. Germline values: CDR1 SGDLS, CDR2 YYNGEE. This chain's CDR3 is CASSPAAGTDTQYF. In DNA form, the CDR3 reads TGTGCCAGCAGCCCGGCCGCAGGGACAGATACGCAGTATTTT.

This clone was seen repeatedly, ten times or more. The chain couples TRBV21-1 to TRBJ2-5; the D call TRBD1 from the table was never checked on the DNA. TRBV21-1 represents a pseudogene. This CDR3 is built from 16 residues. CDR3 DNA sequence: TGTGCCAGCAGCAAAGTGAGGACAACGTTCCAAGAGACCCAGTACTTC. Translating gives CASSKVRTTFQETQYF.

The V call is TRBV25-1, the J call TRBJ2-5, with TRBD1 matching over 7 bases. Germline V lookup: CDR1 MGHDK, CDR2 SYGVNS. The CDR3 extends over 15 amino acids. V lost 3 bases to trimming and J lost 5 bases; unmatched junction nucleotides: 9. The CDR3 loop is CASSDSRHRGETQYF. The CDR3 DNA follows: TGTGCCAGCAGTGATTCCCGTCACAGGGGTGAGACCCAGTACTTC.

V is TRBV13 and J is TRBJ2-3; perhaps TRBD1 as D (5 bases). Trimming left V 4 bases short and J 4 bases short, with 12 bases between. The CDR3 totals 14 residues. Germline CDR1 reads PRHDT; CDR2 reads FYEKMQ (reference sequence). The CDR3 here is CASSWSGISDTQYF. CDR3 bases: TGTGCCAGCAGCTGGTCAGGGATCTCAGATACGCAGTATTTT.

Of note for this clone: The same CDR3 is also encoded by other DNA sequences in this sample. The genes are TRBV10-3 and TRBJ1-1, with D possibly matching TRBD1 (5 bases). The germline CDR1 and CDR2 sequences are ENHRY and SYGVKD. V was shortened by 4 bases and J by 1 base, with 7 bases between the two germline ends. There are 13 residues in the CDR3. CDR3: CAISGQKNTEAFF. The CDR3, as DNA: TGTGCCATCAGTGGACAGAAGAACACTGAAGCTTTCTTT.

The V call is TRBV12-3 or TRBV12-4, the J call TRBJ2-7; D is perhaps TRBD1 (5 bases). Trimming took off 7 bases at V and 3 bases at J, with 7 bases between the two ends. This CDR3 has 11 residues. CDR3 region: CASTDSYEQYF. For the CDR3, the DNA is TGTGCCAGCACCGACAGCTACGAGCAGTACTTC.

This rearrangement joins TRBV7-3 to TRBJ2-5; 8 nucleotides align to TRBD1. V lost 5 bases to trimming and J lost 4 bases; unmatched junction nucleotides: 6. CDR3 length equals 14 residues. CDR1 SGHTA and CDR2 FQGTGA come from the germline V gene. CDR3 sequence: CASSPGTGAETQYF. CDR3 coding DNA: TGTGCCAGCAGCCCCGGGACAGGCGCAGAGACCCAGTACTTC.

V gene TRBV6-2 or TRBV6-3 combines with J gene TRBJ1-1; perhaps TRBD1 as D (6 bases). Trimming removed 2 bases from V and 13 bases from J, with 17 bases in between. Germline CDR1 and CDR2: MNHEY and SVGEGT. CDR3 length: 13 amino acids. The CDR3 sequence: CASSYRGTGEIFF. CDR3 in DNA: TGTGCCAGCAGTTACAGGGGGACCGGGGAGATTTTCTTT.

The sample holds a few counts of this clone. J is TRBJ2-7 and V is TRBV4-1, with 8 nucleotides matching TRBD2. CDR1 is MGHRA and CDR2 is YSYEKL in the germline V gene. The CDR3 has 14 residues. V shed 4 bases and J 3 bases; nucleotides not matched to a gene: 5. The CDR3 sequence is CASSRSSGGYEQYF. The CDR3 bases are TGCGCCAGCAGCCGGTCAAGCGGGGGCTACGAGCAGTACTTC.

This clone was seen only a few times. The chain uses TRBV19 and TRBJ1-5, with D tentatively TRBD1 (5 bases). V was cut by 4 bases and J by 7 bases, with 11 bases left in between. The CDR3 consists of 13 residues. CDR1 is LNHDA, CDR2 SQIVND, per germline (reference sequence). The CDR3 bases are TGTGCCAGTAGTACCCCCCCAGGGCAGCCCCAGCATTTT. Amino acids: CASSTPPGQPQHF.

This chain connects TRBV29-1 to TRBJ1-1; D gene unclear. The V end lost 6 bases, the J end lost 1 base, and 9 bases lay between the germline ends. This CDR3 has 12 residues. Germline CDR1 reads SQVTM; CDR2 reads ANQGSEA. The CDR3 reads CSVAGKNTEAFF. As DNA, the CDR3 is TGCAGCGTAGCCGGGAAGAACACTGAAGCTTTCTTT. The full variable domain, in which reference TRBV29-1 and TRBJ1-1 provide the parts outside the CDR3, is SAVISQKPSRDICQRGTSLTIQCQVDSQVTMMFWYRQQPGQSLTLIATANQGSEATYESGFVIDKFPISRPNLTFSTLTVSNMSPEDSSIYLCSVAGKNTEAFFGQGTRLTVV.

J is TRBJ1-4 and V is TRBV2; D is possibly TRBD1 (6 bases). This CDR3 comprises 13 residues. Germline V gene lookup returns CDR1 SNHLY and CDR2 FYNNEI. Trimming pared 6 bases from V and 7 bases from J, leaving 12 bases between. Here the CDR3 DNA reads TGTGCCAGCAGAGCAGAAGGGGGTGAAAAACTGTTTTTT. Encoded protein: CASRAEGGEKLFF.

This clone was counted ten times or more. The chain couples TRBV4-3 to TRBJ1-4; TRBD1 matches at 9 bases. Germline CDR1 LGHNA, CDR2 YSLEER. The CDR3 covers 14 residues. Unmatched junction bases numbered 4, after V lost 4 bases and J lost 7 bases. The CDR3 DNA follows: TGCGCCAGCAGCCCGGGGACAGGGCGTGAAAAACTGTTTTTT. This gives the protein CASSPGTGREKLFF.

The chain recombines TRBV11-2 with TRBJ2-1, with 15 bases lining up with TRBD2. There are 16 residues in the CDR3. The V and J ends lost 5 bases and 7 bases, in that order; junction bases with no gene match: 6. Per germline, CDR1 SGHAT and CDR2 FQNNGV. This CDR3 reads CASSGFGTSGRNEQFF. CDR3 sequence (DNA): TGTGCCAGCAGCGGATTTGGGACTAGCGGGAGGAATGAGCAGTTCTTC.

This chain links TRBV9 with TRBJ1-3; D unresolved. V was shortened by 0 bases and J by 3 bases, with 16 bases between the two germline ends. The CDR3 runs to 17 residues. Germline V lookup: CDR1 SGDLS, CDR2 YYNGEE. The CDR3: CASSVGGREGRGNTIYF. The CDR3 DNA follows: TGTGCCAGCAGCGTAGGGGGTCGGGAAGGACGTGGAAACACCATATATTTT.

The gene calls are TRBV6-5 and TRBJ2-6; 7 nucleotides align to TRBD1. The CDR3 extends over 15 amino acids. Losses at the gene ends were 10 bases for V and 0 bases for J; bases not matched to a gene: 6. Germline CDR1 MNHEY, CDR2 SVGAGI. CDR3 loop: CAMSTGSSGANVLTF. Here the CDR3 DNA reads TGTGCCATGTCGACAGGGAGCTCTGGGGCCAACGTCCTGACTTTC.

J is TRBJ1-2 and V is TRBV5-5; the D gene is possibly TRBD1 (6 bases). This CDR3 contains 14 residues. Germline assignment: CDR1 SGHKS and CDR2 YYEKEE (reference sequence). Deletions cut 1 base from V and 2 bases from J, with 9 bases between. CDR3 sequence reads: CASSLSGANYGYTF. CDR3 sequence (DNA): TGTGCCAGCAGCTTGTCAGGGGCCAACTATGGCTACACCTTC.

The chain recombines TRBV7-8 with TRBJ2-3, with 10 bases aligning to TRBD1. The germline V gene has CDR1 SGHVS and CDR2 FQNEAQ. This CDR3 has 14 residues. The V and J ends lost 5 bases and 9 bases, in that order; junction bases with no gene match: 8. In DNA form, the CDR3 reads TGTGCCAGCAGCACAGGGGGACAGGGGTCGACGCAGTATTTT. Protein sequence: CASSTGGQGSTQYF. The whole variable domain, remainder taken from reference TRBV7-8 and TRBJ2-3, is GAGVSQSPRYKVAKRGQDVALRCDPISGHVSLFWYQQALGQGPEFLTYFQNEAQLDKSGLPSDRFFAERPEGSVSTLKIQRTQQEDSAVYLCASSTGGQGSTQYFGPGTRLTVL.

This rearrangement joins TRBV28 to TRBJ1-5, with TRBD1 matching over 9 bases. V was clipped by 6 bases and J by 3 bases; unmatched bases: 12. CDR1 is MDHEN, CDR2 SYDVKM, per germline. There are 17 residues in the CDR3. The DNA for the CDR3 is TGTGCCAGCAGCGAGGGGGACAGGGAATTTATCAATCAGCCCCAGCATTTT. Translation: CASSEGDREFINQPQHF.